This T cell receptor beta chain was identified in a study of post-analysis software for immune sequencing data. Study in general: Disease courses included relapsing-remitting, secondary progressive and progressive-relapsing multiple sclerosis. Notes on the study in general: Controls' normalized Chao1 diversity significantly exceeded that of multiple sclerosis patients. Four or five TRBV segments, TRBV5-6, TRBV5-1 and TRBV20-1 among them, were found more frequent in patients than controls.

Points on this clonotype: Antigen specificity is unknown.

cDNA libraries for TCR beta contained unique molecular identifiers. TCRdb ran MiXCR on the PCR reads and lists one entry per CDR3 protein. The profile shows approximately 660,000 distinct CDR3 sequences, roughly three fifths of them singletons. The ends lost 1 base at V and 2 bases at J; junction bases unmatched: 5. The CDR3 is made up of 16 amino acids. The germline V gene encodes CDR1 SGHTA and CDR2 FQGNSA. The receptor was derived from a girl aged 2-15 years with multiple sclerosis. Sequencing input: blood. This chain uses TRBV7-2 with TRBJ2-1; 7 bases are shared with TRBD1. The CDR3 DNA is TGTGCCAGCAGCTTAGGGAGGACAGGTGCCTACAATGAGCAGTTCTTC. This codes for CASSLGRTGAYNEQFF.